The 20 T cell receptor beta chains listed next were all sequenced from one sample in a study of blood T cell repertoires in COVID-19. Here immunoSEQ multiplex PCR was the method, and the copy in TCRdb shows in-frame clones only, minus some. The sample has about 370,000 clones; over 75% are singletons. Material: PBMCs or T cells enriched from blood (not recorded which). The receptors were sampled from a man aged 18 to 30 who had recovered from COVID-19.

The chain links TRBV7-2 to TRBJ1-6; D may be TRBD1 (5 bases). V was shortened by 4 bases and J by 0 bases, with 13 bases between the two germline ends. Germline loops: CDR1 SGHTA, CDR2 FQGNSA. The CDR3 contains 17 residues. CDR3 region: CASSSTVHSSYNSPLHF. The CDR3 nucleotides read TGTGCCAGCAGCTCGACAGTCCATAGCTCCTATAATTCACCCCTCCACTTT. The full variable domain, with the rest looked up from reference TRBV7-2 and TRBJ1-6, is GAGVSQSPSNKVTEKGKDVELRCDPISGHTALYWYRQSLGQGLEFLIYFQGNSAPDKSGLPSDRFSAERTGGSVSTLTIQRTQQEDSAVYLCASSSTVHSSYNSPLHFGNGTRLTVT.

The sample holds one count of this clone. The CDR3 is CASIGDTEAFF. The CDR3 nucleotides are TGTGCCAGTATAGGGGACACTGAAGCTTTCTTT. The chain joins TRBV19 to TRBJ1-1; weak D call: TRBD1 (5 bases). The CDR3 has 11 amino acids. CDR1 is LNHDA, CDR2 SQIVND, per germline (reference sequence). Trimming took 7 bases from V and 3 from J, leaving 6 bases between them.

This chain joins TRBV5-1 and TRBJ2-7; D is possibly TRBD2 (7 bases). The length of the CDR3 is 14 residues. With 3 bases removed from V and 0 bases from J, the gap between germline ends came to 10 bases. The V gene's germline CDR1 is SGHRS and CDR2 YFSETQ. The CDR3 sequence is CASSYAGASYEQYF. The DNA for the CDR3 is TGCGCCAGCAGCTATGCGGGGGCCTCCTACGAGCAGTACTTC.

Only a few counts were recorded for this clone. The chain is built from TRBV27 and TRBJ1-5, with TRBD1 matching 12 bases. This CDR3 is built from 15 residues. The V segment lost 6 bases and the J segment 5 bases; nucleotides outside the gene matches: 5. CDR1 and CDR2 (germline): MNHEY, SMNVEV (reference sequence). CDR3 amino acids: CASRPGQGAHQPQHF. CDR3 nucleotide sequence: TGTGCCAGCAGGCCGGGACAGGGGGCACATCAGCCCCAGCATTTT.

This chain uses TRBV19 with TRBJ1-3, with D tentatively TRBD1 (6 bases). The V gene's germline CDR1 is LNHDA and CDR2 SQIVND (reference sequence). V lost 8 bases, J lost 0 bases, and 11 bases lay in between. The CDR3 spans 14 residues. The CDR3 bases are TGTGCCAGTGGCCGGGACATCTCTGGAAACACCATATATTTT. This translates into CASGRDISGNTIYF.

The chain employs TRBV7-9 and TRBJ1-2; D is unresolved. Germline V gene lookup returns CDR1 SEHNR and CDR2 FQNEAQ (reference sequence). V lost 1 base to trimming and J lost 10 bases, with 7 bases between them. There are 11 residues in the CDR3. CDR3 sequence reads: CASSLVGSYTF. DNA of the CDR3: TGTGCCAGCAGCTTAGTTGGCTCCTACACCTTC.

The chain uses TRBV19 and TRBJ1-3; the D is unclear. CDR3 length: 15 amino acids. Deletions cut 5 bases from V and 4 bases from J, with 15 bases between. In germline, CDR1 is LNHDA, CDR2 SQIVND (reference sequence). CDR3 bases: TGTGCCAGTAGTGATTCAGGCGGGCAAGGAAACACCATATATTTT. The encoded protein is CASSDSGGQGNTIYF.

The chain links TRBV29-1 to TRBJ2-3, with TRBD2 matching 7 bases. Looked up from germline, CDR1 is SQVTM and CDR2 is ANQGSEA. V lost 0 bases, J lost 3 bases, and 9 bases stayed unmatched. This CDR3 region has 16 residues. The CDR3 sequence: CSVEEWGGLRTDTQYF. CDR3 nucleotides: TGCAGCGTTGAAGAATGGGGGGGGTTGCGGACAGATACGCAGTATTTT.

CDR3 sequence (DNA): TGTGCCAGCAGTTTGAGGGGGGGGCCCGGAAACACCATATATTTT. Translating it yields CASSLRGGPGNTIYF. This chain joins TRBV27 and TRBJ1-3; D may be TRBD1 (6 bases). The CDR3 totals 15 residues. The V gene's germline CDR1 is MNHEY and CDR2 SMNVEV (reference sequence). The V and J ends lost 3 bases and 4 bases respectively, with 13 bases between them.

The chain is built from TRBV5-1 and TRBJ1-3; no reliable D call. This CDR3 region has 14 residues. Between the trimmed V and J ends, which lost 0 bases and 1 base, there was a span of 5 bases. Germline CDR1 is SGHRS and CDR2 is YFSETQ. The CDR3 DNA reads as TGCGCCAGCAGCTTGGGGGAGTCTGGAAACACCATATATTTT. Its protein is CASSLGESGNTIYF.

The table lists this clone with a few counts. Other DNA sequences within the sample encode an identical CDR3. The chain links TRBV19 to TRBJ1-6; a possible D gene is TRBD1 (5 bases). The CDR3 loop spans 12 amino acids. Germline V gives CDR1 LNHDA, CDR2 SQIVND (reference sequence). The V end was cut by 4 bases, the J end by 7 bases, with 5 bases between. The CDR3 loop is CASSTGNSPLHF. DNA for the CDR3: TGTGCCAGTAGTACAGGGAATTCACCCCTCCACTTT.

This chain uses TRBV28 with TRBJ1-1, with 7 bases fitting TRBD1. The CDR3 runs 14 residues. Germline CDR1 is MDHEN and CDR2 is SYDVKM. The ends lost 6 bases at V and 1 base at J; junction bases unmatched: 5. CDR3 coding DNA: TGTGCCAGCAGGCGACAGGGCAGGAACACTGAAGCTTTCTTT. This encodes CASRRQGRNTEAFF.

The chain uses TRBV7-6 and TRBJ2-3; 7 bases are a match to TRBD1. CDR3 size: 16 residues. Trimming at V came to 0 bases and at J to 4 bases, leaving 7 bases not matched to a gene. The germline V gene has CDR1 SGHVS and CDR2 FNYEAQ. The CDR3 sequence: CASSLAPTGTADTQYF. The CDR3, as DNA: TGTGCCAGCAGCTTAGCGCCGACAGGGACGGCAGATACGCAGTATTTT. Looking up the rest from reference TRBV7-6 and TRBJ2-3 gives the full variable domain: GAGVSQSPRYKVTKRGQDVALRCDPISGHVSLYWYRQALGQGPEFLTYFNYEAQQDKSGLPNDRFSAERPEGSISTLTIQRTEQRDSAMYRCASSLAPTGTADTQYFGPGTRLTVL.

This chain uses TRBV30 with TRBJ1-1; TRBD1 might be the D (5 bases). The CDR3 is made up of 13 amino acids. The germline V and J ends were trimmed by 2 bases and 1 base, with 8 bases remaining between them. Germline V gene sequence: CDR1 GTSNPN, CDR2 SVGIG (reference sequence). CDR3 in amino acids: CAWSTQGNTEAFF. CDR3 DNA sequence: TGTGCCTGGAGTACCCAGGGGAACACTGAAGCTTTCTTT.

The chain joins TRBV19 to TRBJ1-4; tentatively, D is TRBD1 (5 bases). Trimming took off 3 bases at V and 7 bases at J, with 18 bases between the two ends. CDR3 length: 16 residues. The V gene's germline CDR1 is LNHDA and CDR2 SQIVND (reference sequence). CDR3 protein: CASSIRETLRVEKLFF. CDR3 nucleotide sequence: TGTGCCAGTAGTATTCGTGAGACCCTCAGGGTTGAAAAACTGTTTTTT.

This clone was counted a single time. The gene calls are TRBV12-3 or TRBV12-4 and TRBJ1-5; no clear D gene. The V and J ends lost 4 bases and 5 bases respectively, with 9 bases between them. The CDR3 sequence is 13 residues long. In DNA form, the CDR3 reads TGTGCCAGCAGTTCGATGAGCCATCAGCCCCAGCATTTT. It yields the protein CASSSMSHQPQHF.

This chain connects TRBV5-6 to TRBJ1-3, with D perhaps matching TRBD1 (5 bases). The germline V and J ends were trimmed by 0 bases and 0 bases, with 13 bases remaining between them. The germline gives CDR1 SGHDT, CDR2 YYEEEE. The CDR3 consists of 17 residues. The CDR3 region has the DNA TGTGCCAGCAGCTTGGAGGCAGGGCACTACTCTGGAAACACCATATATTTT. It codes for CASSLEAGHYSGNTIYF.

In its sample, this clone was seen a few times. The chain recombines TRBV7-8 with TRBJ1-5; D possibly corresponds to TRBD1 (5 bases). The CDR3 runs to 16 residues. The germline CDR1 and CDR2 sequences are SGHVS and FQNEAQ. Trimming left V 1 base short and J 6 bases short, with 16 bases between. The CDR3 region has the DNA TGTGCCAGCAGCTTAGATCCGGGGGTCCGGGGTCAGCCCCAGCATTTT. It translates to CASSLDPGVRGQPQHF.

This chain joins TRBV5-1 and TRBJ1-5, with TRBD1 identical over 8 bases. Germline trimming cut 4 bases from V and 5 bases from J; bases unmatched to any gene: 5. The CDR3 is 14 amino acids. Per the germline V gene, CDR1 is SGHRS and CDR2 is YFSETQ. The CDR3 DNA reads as TGCGCCAGCAGCATCACAGGGGGGGATCAGCCCCAGCATTTT. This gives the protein CASSITGGDQPQHF.

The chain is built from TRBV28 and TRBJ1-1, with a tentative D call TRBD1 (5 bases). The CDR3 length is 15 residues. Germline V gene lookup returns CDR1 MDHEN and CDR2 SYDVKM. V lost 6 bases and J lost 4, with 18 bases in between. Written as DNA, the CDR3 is TGTGCCAGCAGCATCCAATCCGGGACTTCCACTGAAGCTTTCTTT. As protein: CASSIQSGTSTEAFF.